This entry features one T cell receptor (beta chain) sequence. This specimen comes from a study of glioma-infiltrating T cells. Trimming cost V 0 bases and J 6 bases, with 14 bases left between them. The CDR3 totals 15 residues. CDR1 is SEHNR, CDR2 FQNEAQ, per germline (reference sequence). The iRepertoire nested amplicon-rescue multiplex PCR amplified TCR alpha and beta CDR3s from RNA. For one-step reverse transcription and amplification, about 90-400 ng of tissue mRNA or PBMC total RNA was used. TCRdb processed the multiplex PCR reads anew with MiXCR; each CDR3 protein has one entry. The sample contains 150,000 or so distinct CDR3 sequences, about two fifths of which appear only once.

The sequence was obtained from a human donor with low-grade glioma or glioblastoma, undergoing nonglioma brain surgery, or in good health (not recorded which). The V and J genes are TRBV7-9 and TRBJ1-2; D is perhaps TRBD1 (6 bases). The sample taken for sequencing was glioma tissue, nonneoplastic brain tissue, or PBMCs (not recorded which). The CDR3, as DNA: TGTGCCAGCAGCTTAGCCCAGACAGGTTTAAATGGCTACACCTTC. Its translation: CASSLAQTGLNGYTF.